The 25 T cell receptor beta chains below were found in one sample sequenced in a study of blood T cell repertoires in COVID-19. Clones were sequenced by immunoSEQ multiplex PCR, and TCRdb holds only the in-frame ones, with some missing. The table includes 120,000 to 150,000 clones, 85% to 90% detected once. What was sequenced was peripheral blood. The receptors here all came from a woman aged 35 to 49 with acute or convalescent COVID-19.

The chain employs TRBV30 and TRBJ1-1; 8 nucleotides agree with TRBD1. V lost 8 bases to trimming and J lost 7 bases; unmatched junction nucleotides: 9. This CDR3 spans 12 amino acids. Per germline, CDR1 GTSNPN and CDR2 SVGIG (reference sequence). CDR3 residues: CANKRQGFEAFF. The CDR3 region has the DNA TGTGCCAATAAGCGACAGGGGTTTGAAGCTTTCTTT.

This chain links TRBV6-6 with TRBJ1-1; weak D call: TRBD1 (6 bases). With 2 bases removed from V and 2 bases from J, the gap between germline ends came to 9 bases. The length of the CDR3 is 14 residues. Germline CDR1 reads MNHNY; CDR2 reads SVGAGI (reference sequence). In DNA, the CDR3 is TGTGCCAGCAGTTACATGGACAGCAACACTGAAGCTTTCTTT. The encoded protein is CASSYMDSNTEAFF.

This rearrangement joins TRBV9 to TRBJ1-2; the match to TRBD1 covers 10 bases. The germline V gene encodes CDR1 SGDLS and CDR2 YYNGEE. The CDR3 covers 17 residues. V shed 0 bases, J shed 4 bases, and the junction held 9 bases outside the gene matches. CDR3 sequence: CASSVATTGGPTYGYTF. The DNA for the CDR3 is TGTGCCAGCAGCGTAGCTACGACAGGGGGCCCAACCTATGGCTACACCTTC.

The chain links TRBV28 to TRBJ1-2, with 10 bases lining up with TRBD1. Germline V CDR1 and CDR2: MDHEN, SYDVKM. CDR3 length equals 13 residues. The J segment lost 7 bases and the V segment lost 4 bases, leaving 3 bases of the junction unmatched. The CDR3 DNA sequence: TGTGCCAGCAGTTCGGACAGGGGGGTTGGCTACACCTTC. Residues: CASSSDRGVGYTF.

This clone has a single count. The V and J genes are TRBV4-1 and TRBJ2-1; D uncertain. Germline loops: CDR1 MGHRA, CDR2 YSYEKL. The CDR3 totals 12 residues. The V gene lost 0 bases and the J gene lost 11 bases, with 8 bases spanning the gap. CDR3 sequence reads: CASSQDIVQQFF. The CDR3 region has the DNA TGCGCCAGCAGCCAAGATATCGTCCAGCAGTTCTTC.

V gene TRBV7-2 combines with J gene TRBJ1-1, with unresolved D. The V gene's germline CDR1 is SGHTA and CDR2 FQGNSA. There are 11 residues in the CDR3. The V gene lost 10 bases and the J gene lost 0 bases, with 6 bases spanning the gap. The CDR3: CATLMNTEAFF. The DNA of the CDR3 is TGTGCCACCCTTATGAACACTGAAGCTTTCTTT.

The CDR3 spells CASSPNSGIGYGYTF. Here the CDR3 DNA reads TGTGCCAGCAGCCCAAACTCAGGGATTGGCTATGGCTACACCTTC. V and J are TRBV7-9 and TRBJ1-2, with D possibly TRBD1 on 5 matching bases. This CDR3 contains 15 residues. Trimming left V 5 bases short and J 4 bases short, with 17 bases between. Looked up from germline, CDR1 is SEHNR and CDR2 is FQNEAQ (reference sequence).

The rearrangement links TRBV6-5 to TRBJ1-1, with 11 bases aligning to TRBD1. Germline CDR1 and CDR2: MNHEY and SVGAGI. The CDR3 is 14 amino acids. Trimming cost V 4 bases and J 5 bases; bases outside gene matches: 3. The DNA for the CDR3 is TGTGCCAGCAGTTCGGACAGGGGGCTGACTGAAGCTTTCTTT. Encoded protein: CASSSDRGLTEAFF.

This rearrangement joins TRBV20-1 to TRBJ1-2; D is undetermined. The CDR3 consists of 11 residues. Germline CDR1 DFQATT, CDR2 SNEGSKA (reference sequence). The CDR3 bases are TGCAGCGCCGGGTCAAACTATGGCTACACCTTC. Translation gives CSAGSNYGYTF.

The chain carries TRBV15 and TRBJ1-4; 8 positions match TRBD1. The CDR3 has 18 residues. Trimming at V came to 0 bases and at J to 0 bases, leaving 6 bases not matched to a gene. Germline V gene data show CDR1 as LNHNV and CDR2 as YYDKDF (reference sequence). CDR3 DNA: TGTGCCACCAGCAGAGAAACTCAGGGGGCACCAACTAATGAAAAACTGTTTTTT. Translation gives CATSRETQGAPTNEKLFF.

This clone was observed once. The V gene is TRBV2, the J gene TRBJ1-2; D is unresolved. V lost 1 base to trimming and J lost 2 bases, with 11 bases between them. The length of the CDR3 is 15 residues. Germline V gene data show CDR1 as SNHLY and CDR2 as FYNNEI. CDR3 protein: CASSEEQVPNYGYTF. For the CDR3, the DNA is TGTGCCAGCAGTGAAGAGCAAGTTCCGAACTATGGCTACACCTTC. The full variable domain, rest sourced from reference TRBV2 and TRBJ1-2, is EPEVTQTPSHQVTQMGQEVILRCVPISNHLYFYWYRQILGQKVEFLVSFYNNEISEKSEIFDDQFSVERPDGSNFTLKIRSTKLEDSAMYFCASSEEQVPNYGYTFGSGTRLTVV.

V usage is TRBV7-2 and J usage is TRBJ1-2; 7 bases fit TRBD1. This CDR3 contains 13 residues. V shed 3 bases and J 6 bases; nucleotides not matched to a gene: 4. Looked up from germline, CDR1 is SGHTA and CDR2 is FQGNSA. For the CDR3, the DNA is TGTGCCAGCAGCTTCCAGGGGGTCGATGGCTACACCTTC. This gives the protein CASSFQGVDGYTF.

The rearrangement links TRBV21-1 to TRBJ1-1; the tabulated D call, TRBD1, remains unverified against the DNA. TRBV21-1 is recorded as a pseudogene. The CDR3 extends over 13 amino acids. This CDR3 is CASSPEQGWGAFF. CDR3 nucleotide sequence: TGTGCCAGCAGCCCGGAACAGGGTTGGGGAGCTTTCTTT.

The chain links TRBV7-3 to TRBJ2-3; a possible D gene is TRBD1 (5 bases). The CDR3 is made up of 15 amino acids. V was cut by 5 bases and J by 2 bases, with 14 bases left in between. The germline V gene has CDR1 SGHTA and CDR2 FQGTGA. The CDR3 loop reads CASSPDRTHTDTQYF. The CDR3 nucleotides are TGTGCCAGCAGCCCAGACAGAACGCACACAGATACGCAGTATTTT.

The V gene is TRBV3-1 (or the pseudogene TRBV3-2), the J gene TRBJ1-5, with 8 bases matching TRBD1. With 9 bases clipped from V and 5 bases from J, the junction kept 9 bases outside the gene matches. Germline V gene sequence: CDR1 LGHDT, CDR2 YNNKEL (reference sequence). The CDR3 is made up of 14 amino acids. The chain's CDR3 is CASNKTGGYQPQHF. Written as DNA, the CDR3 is TGTGCCAGTAACAAAACAGGGGGGTATCAGCCCCAGCATTTT.

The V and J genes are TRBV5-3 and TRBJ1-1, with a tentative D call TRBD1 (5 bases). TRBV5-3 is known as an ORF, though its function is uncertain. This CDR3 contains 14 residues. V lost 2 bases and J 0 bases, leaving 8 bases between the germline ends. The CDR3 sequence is CARSLGDLNTEAFF. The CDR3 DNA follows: TGTGCCAGAAGCTTAGGGGATTTGAACACTGAAGCTTTCTTT.

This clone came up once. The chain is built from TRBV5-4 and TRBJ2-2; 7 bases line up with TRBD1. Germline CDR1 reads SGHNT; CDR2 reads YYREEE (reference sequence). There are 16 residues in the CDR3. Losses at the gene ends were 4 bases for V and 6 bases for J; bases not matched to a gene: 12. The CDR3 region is CASSRATGTKAGELFF. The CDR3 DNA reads TGTGCCAGCAGCAGGGCGACAGGGACGAAGGCCGGGGAGCTGTTTTTT.

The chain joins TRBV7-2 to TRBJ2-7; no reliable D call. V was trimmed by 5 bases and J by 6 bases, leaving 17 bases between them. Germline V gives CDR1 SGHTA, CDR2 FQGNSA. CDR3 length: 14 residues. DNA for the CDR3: TGTGCCAGCAGCCAGATGGCGGATCTGAGCGAGCAGTACTTC. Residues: CASSQMADLSEQYF.

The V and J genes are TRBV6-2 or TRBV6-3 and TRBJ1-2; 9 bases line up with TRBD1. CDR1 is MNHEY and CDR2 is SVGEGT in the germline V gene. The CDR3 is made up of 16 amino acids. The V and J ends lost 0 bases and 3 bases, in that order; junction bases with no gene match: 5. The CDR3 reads CASSYSTRTGDYGYTF. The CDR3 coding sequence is TGTGCCAGCAGTTACTCGACAAGGACAGGGGACTATGGCTACACCTTC.

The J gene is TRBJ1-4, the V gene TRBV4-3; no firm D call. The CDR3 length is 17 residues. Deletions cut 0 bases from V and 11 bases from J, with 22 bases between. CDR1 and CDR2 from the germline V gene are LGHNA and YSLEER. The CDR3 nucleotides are TGCGCCAGCAGCCAAGATCGGAGGTCAGCCGGAATAATGAAACTGTTTTTT. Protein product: CASSQDRRSAGIMKLFF.

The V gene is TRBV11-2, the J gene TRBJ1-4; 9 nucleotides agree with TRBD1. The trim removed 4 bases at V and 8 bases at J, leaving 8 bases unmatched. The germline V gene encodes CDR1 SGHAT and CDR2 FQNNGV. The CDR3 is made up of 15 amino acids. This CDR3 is CASSSQTGGKEKLFF. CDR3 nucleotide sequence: TGTGCCAGCAGCTCCCAGACAGGGGGAAAAGAAAAACTGTTTTTT.

The CDR3: CASSSGTSGGVRDTQYF. The DNA of the CDR3 is TGTGCCAGCAGCTCGGGGACTAGCGGGGGGGTACGTGATACGCAGTATTTT. The rearrangement uses TRBV7-9 and TRBJ2-3; TRBD2 agrees at 16 bases. Germline lookup yields CDR1 SEHNR and CDR2 FQNEAQ (reference sequence). The V segment lost 4 bases and the J segment 6 bases; nucleotides outside the gene matches: 7. The CDR3 length is 17 residues.

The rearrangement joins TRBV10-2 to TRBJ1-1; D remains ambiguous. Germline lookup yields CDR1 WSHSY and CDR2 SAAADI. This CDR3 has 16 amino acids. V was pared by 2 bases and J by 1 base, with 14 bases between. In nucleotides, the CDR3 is TGCGCCAGCAGTGAGCCAGCGGCCCCTGGGAACACTGAAGCTTTCTTT. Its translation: CASSEPAAPGNTEAFF.

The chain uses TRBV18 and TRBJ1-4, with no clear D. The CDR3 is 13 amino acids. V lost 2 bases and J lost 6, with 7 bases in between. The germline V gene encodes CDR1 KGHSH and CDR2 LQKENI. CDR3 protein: CASSPATDEKLFF. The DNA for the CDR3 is TGTGCCAGCTCACCAGCTACAGATGAAAAACTGTTTTTT.

The CDR3 spells CASSPLTSPAIYF. The DNA of the CDR3 is TGTGCCAGCTCACCGCTGACATCCCCGGCCATATATTTT. V usage is TRBV18 and J usage is TRBJ1-3; D call uncertain. CDR3 length equals 13 residues. The germline CDR1 and CDR2 sequences are KGHSH and LQKENI. The V end was cut by 3 bases, the J end by 11 bases, with 14 bases between.